Listed below are T cell receptor beta chains from one sample, sequenced in a study of T cell responses to AZD1222 COVID-19 vaccine. The data were produced by immunoSEQ multiplex PCR, yet TCRdb's version contains in-frame clones alone and is incomplete. The sample has approximately 160,000 clones, about 91% seen once. Sequences were derived from peripheral blood, sampled on day 0 of AZD1222 vaccination. These receptor sequences come from an adult in good health. CDR3s include the opening cysteine and the closing phenylalanine or tryptophan. The D gene is left open where the match is weak. Rows give clone size only sometimes, using once, few, many, or a class for an expanded clone.

size: NA; J: TRBJ1-1; V: TRBV4-3; D: NA; CDR3: CASSQAGVTEAFF; DNA: TGCGCCAGCAGCCAGGCGGGGGTCACTGAAGCTTTCTTT
size: NA; J: TRBJ1-6; V: TRBV27; D: NA; CDR3: CASSFVGKPSLHF; DNA: TGTGCCAGCAGTTTCGTCGGGAAACCCTCCCTCCACTTT
size: NA; J: TRBJ2-4; V: TRBV5-1; D: NA; CDR3: CASSLGRDKNIQYF; DNA: TGCGCCAGCAGCCTCGGTCGGGACAAAAACATTCAGTACTTC
size: NA; J: TRBJ1-1; V: TRBV27; D: NA; CDR3: CASSLSLDPSRRTFF; DNA: TGTGCCAGCAGTTTATCACTCGACCCCTCTAGACGAACTTTCTTT
size: NA; J: TRBJ1-4; V: TRBV4-3; D: NA; CDR3: CASSLLGDGANEKLFF; DNA: TGCGCCAGCAGCCTATTGGGGGACGGAGCTAATGAAAAACTGTTTTTT
size: NA; J: TRBJ2-3; V: TRBV9; D: NA; CDR3: CASSRVRVASGGTDTQYF; DNA: TGTGCCAGCAGCCGGGTCCGGGTTGCCTCTGGAGGGACAGATACGCAGTATTTT
size: NA; J: TRBJ2-7; V: TRBV7-2; D: TRBD2; CDR3: CASSAPSGVTYEQYF; DNA: TGTGCCAGCAGCGCTCCTAGCGGGGTAACCTACGAGCAGTACTTC
size: NA; J: TRBJ1-6; V: TRBV28; D: NA; CDR3: CASSLDHVSHF; DNA: TGTGCCAGCAGTTTGGACCACGTCAGCCACTTT
size: NA; J: TRBJ1-2; V: TRBV2; D: NA; CDR3: CASSVAQGGGYTF; DNA: TGTGCCAGCAGTGTCGCACAGGGAGGAGGCTACACCTTC
size: once; J: TRBJ2-7; V: TRBV11-2; D: NA; CDR3: CASSLSGSSYEQYF; DNA: TGTGCCAGCAGCTTATCCGGCAGCTCCTACGAGCAGTACTTC
size: NA; J: TRBJ2-1; V: TRBV7-3; D: TRBD2; CDR3: CASSLGLAGGPGNEQFF; DNA: TGTGCCAGCAGCCTGGGACTAGCGGGAGGGCCAGGGAATGAGCAGTTCTTC
size: NA; J: TRBJ1-1; V: TRBV5-6; D: NA; CDR3: CASSPTRVRNTEAFF; DNA: TGTGCCAGCAGCCCGACAAGGGTAAGGAACACTGAAGCTTTCTTT
size: NA; J: TRBJ2-5; V: TRBV19; D: NA; CDR3: CASSSQHRGTQYF; DNA: TGTGCCAGTAGTTCACAACACCGGGGGACCCAGTACTTC
size: NA; J: TRBJ2-5; V: TRBV6-5; D: NA; CDR3: CASSYSAGVSETQYF; DNA: TGTGCCAGCAGTTACTCGGCAGGTGTCTCCGAGACCCAGTACTTC
size: NA; J: TRBJ2-7; V: TRBV19; D: TRBD1; CDR3: CASSRGQGSGQYF; DNA: TGTGCCAGTAGTCGTGGACAGGGCTCGGGGCAGTACTTC
size: NA; J: TRBJ1-1; V: TRBV29-1; D: NA; CDR3: CSVEGGMNTEAFF; DNA: TGCAGCGTTGAGGGCGGTATGAACACTGAAGCTTTCTTT
size: NA; J: TRBJ1-6; V: TRBV6-2/TRBV6-3; D: TRBD1; CDR3: CASSTTGGITYNSPLHF; DNA: TGTGCCAGCAGCACTACAGGGGGCATCACCTATAATTCACCCCTCCACTTT
size: NA; J: TRBJ2-1; V: TRBV27; D: NA; CDR3: CASSPIPGSRGEQFF; DNA: TGTGCCAGCAGTCCCATCCCAGGGTCAAGAGGTGAGCAGTTCTTC
size: NA; J: TRBJ1-2; V: TRBV3-1/TRBV3-2; D: TRBD1; CDR3: CASSPGQGARGYTF; DNA: TGTGCCAGCAGCCCTGGACAGGGGGCGCGAGGCTACACCTTC
size: NA; J: TRBJ2-7; V: TRBV11-2; D: NA; CDR3: CASSLVGGSYEQYF; DNA: TGTGCCAGCAGCTTAGTTGGGGGATCGTACGAGCAGTACTTC
size: NA; J: TRBJ1-3; V: TRBV11-2; D: NA; CDR3: CASSLYRPSGNTIYF; DNA: TGTGCCAGCAGCTTATACCGCCCCTCTGGAAACACCATATATTTT
size: NA; J: TRBJ2-7; V: TRBV11-2; D: TRBD2; CDR3: CASSRGGGPYEQYF; DNA: TGTGCCAGCAGCCGCGGGGGAGGCCCCTACGAGCAGTACTTC
size: NA; J: TRBJ1-1; V: TRBV4-3; D: NA; CDR3: CASSQSWLNTEAFF; DNA: TGCGCCAGCAGCCAATCCTGGCTCAACACTGAAGCTTTCTTT
size: NA; J: TRBJ1-6; V: TRBV27; D: TRBD1; CDR3: CASSPWTGPDNSPLHF; DNA: TGTGCCAGCAGTCCATGGACAGGGCCTGATAATTCACCCCTCCACTTT
size: NA; J: TRBJ2-7; V: TRBV6-2/TRBV6-3; D: NA; CDR3: CASSYWRGRSSYEQYF; DNA: TGTGCCAGCAGTTACTGGAGGGGCAGAAGCTCCTACGAGCAGTACTTC
size: NA; J: TRBJ2-3; V: TRBV9; D: TRBD2; CDR3: CASSVGRLSTSGSVGRGTDTQYF; DNA: TGTGCCAGCAGCGTAGGACGGTTAAGTACTAGCGGGAGTGTAGGCAGAGGCACAGATACGCAGTATTTT